Following are 2 T cell receptor beta chains from one sample sequenced in a study of regulatory T cells in long-lasting Graves disease. CDR3-region Arm-PCR and iRepertoire HTBI primers produced the TCR beta libraries. TCRdb ran MiXCR on the multiplex PCR reads and lists one entry per CDR3 protein. The sample shows 400,000 to 650,000 distinct CDR3 sequences, roughly 15% of them seen only once. Time point here: newly diagnosed GD, antithyroid drugs for less than 3 months. Extracted PBMC RNA gave rise to the TCR library. These same records also appear under a second study, on T cells in Graves' hyperthyroidism and ophthalmopathy.

Here the sequenced sample was peripheral blood mononuclear cells (PBMCs), taken at new diagnosis, from a patient treated with antithyroid drugs. The receptors shown here come from a woman aged 35-65 years with Graves disease.

This clonotype was counted at least ten times. The chain uses TRBV6-1 and TRBJ1-6; D is perhaps TRBD1 (6 bases). V was cut by 3 bases and J by 7 bases, with 10 bases left in between. The length of the CDR3 is 14 residues. Germline V gene sequence: CDR1 MNHNS, CDR2 SASEGT. Written as DNA, the CDR3 is TGTGCCAGCAGTGAGACAGGACGGAATTCACCCCTCCACTTT. Residues: CASSETGRNSPLHF.

This clonotype was seen many times. The CDR3 loop is CASSPLPPGQTEKLFF. CDR3 DNA: TGTGCCAGCAGCCCCCTACCACCGGGACAGACTGAAAAACTGTTTTTT. The chain recombines TRBV3-1 with TRBJ1-4; 7 nucleotides line up with TRBD1. V gave up 4 bases and J gave up 7 bases; unmatched junction bases: 12. CDR1 is LGHDT, CDR2 YNNKEL, per germline (reference sequence). The CDR3 extends over 16 amino acids. The variable domain in full, with the rest retrieved from reference TRBV3-1 and TRBJ1-4, is DTAVSQTPKYLVTQMGNDKSIKCEQNLGHDTMYWYKQDSKKFLKIMFSYNNKELIINETVPNRFSPKSPDKAHLNLHINSLELGDSAVYFCASSPLPPGQTEKLFFGSGTQLSVL.